This is a list of T cell receptor beta chains from one sample in a study of early T cells in non-severe SARS-CoV-2 infection. Each CDR3 protein is one row after TCRdb ran MiXCR on the 5' RACE reads. Here the sample spans tens of thousands of distinct CDR3 sequences, around 4.8% being singletons. The sample consisted of whole blood. These receptors all come from an adult who was a healthcare worker with PCR-confirmed SARS-CoV-2 infection or an uninfected control (not recorded which). Both conserved end residues are part of each CDR3. Each record gives: CDR3 DNA, CDR3 protein, clone size, D gene, V gene, J gene. The D gene is left open where the match is weak. Expanded clones are given a class, and other clones once, few, many or no size at all.

TGTGCCAGCAGTGAAGAACCGGGCTCGGGGAGCGGCTACACCTTC	CASSEEPGSGSGYTF	many	.	TRBV6-1	TRBJ1-2
TGTGCCAGCAGCTTAGATCCAGGATCCGAGCAGTACTTC	CASSLDPGSEQYF	few	.	TRBV7-6	TRBJ2-7
TGTGCCAGCAGCTTAACTCAGAACACTGAAGCTTTCTTT	CASSLTQNTEAFF	medium-sized	.	TRBV7-6	TRBJ1-1
TGTGCCAGCAGCAACTCTGGAAACACCATATATTTT	CASSNSGNTIYF	.	.	TRBV11-2	TRBJ1-3
TGTGCCAGTAGTGCTTTGTCGACAGGGCCCGAGACCCAGTACTTC	CASSALSTGPETQYF	many	TRBD1	TRBV19	TRBJ2-5
TGTGCCAGCAGCCTCCAGGGGCTAAGTGGGGTGAATGAGCAGTTCTTC	CASSLQGLSGVNEQFF	many	.	TRBV7-6	TRBJ2-1
TGTGCCAGCAGCGTTACCGGGACACGGTCCTACGAGCAGTACTTC	CASSVTGTRSYEQYF	few	.	TRBV11-2	TRBJ2-7
TGTGCCAGCAGCTCCCATCACACGGCTAGCACAGATACGCAGTATTTT	CASSSHHTASTDTQYF	.	.	TRBV12-3/TRBV12-4	TRBJ2-3
TGTGCCAGCAGCTTAGTAGCGGGAGGTCACAATGAGCAGTTCTTC	CASSLVAGGHNEQFF	few	TRBD2	TRBV7-9	TRBJ2-1
TGTGCCAGTAGTATAGATCGGGGCCAGATAACCCTTCAGTACTTC	CASSIDRGQITLQYF	many	.	TRBV19	TRBJ2-4
TGTGCCAGCAGCCCGGGACTAGCGCAGGATGAGCAGTTCTTC	CASSPGLAQDEQFF	many	TRBD2	TRBV7-2	TRBJ2-1
TGTGCCAGCAGTGTCATTTTTAACACCGGGGAGCTGTTTTTT	CASSVIFNTGELFF	few	.	TRBV6-4	TRBJ2-2
TGTGCCAGCAGCTTAGTGGGCTACGAGCAGTACTTC	CASSLVGYEQYF	.	.	TRBV7-9	TRBJ2-7
TGCGCCAGCAGCATCAAGGGACAGGGGTCACCCCTCCACTTT	CASSIKGQGSPLHF	many	TRBD1	TRBV5-1	TRBJ1-6
TGCGCCAGCAGCTGGAGGGGGGGACAGAGTAATGAAAAACTGTTTTTT	CASSWRGGQSNEKLFF	many	TRBD1	TRBV5-1	TRBJ1-4
TGCAGCGTTACGGTCAGGCAGTTCCCCTACGAGCAGTACTTC	CSVTVRQFPYEQYF	.	.	TRBV29-1	TRBJ2-7
TGTGCCAGCAGCTTAAATCAGGGGGTTCAAGAGACCCAGTACTTC	CASSLNQGVQETQYF	.	TRBD1	TRBV7-2	TRBJ2-5
TGTGCCAGCTCACCAAGGGACTCATCCACAGATACGCAGTATTTT	CASSPRDSSTDTQYF	many	.	TRBV18	TRBJ2-3
TGTGCCAGCAGCCATGCAGGGCCTCACGTCTACTTC	CASSHAGPHVYF	few	.	TRBV3-1	TRBJ2-5
TGTGCCAGCCTCAATCTAGCGGGAGTTAGCAATGAGCAGTTCTTC	CASLNLAGVSNEQFF	.	TRBD2	TRBV5-5	TRBJ2-1
TGTGCCAGCAGCTTGACAGGGGGCGGCTCTGGAAACACCATATATTTT	CASSLTGGGSGNTIYF	many	TRBD1	TRBV7-6	TRBJ1-3
TGTGCCAGCAGCTTAGGGAGGGGGTCCTACAATGAGCAGTTCTTC	CASSLGRGSYNEQFF	many	.	TRBV7-2	TRBJ2-1
TGTGCCAGCAGCTTAGTGACCGCAAGCGGGCTTGAGCAGTTCTTC	CASSLVTASGLEQFF	many	.	TRBV11-2	TRBJ2-1
TGCGCCAGCAGCGCAGACAGGCTTGACTACGGCTACACCTTC	CASSADRLDYGYTF	many	.	TRBV5-1	TRBJ1-2
TGTGCCAGCAGCGTAGCTGGAAGGGAAACCTACGAGCAGTACTTC	CASSVAGRETYEQYF	.	.	TRBV9	TRBJ2-7
TGTGCCAGCAGCCCTGGATGGGGGGCTCCTGGAAACACCATATATTTT	CASSPGWGAPGNTIYF	many	.	TRBV3-1	TRBJ1-3
TGTGCCAGCAGCTACCGATTGAGGGACGGAACCTACAATGAGCAGTTCTTC	CASSYRLRDGTYNEQFF	medium-sized	.	TRBV6-2/TRBV6-3	TRBJ2-1
TGTGCCAGCGAAAGAACAGGCGGCTACGAGCAGTACTTC	CASERTGGYEQYF	many	.	TRBV6-2/TRBV6-3	TRBJ2-7
TGTGCCAGCAGTCCCCTAGCGGGAGGGCGGAATGAGCAGTTCTTC	CASSPLAGGRNEQFF	.	TRBD2	TRBV3-1	TRBJ2-1
TGTGCCAGCAGTCACAAGACATCCTTTGGTTATTCACCCCTCCATTTT	CASSHKTSFGYSPLHF	medium-sized	.	TRBV6-6	TRBJ1-6
TGCGCCAGCAGCCATCAAGGGGGCTACGAGCAGTACTTC	CASSHQGGYEQYF	many	.	TRBV5-1	TRBJ2-7
TGTGCCAGCAGGCTAGCGGGGTTTTCCTACGAGCAGTACTTC	CASRLAGFSYEQYF	many	TRBD2	TRBV6-5	TRBJ2-7
TGTGCCAGCAGCCGAGGACAGGGAGAGAATTCACCCCTCCACTTT	CASSRGQGENSPLHF	many	TRBD1	TRBV6-4	TRBJ1-6
TGTGCCAGCAGCTTGCAGTCGAACACTGAAGCTTTCTTT	CASSLQSNTEAFF	.	.	TRBV5-4	TRBJ1-1
TGTGCCAGCAGCTTTGGACAGGGACCAGATACGCAGTATTTT	CASSFGQGPDTQYF	.	TRBD1	TRBV7-2	TRBJ2-3
TGCAGTGCTAGAGATTCGACGGGAGGCGAGGTGGAGACCCAGTACTTC	CSARDSTGGEVETQYF	many	TRBD2	TRBV20-1	TRBJ2-5
TGTGCCTGGAGGAAGGGACTAGCCACAGATACGCAGTATTTT	CAWRKGLATDTQYF	many	TRBD2	TRBV30	TRBJ2-3
TGCGCCAGCAGCCAAGCCCCGACTAGCGGGAGGGTCACAGATACGCAGTATTTT	CASSQAPTSGRVTDTQYF	few	TRBD2	TRBV4-1	TRBJ2-3
TGCGCCAGCAGTGGTAGCGGGGTGGGGAGGAGTGAGCAGTTCTTC	CASSGSGVGRSEQFF	many	TRBD2	TRBV10-2	TRBJ2-1
TGCGCCAGCAGCTTGGCCCCTCCTGGGAGCACAGATACGCAGTATTTT	CASSLAPPGSTDTQYF	.	.	TRBV5-1	TRBJ2-3
TGTGCCAGCAGTGCCATCCCGGGACAGGGTTTGGTTTACGAGCAGTACTTC	CASSAIPGQGLVYEQYF	many	TRBD1	TRBV12-3/TRBV12-4	TRBJ2-7
TGTGCCAGCAGCCCCTTCAGGCCTACCTCTGGGGCCAACGTCCTGACTTTC	CASSPFRPTSGANVLTF	many	.	TRBV5-4	TRBJ2-6
TGTGCCAGCAGTTTAGTCGAAGGGAGGACAGATACGCAGTATTTT	CASSLVEGRTDTQYF	many	.	TRBV12-3/TRBV12-4	TRBJ2-3
TGCAGTGCTAGAGATAGCGGGGCCTCCTACAATGAGCAGTTCTTC	CSARDSGASYNEQFF	many	TRBD2	TRBV20-1	TRBJ2-1
TGTGCCAGCAGTTATGGTCCAGCTCAGCCCCAGCATTTT	CASSYGPAQPQHF	many	.	TRBV6-5	TRBJ1-5
TGTGCCAGCAGCTTGAGTACGGGAGTTGACGAGCAGTACTTC	CASSLSTGVDEQYF	.	.	TRBV7-9	TRBJ2-7
TGCGCCAGCAGCTCCGGGACTAGGGGTGATACGCAGTATTTT	CASSSGTRGDTQYF	many	TRBD2	TRBV5-1	TRBJ2-3
TGCAGTGCTAGAGATGGTAGGGCGCGCGGGAGAACCGGGGAGCTGTTTTTT	CSARDGRARGRTGELFF	many	TRBD2	TRBV20-1	TRBJ2-2
TGTGCCAGCAGCTTTGTGGGGACCTCACGAGCAGATACGCAGTATTTT	CASSFVGTSRADTQYF	few	.	TRBV5-5	TRBJ2-3
TGCGCCAGCAGGATGGATGGGACAGTTTCCTACGAGCAGTACTTC	CASRMDGTVSYEQYF	many	TRBD1	TRBV5-1	TRBJ2-7
TGCAGCGTTAAACCGGGACTAGCCTACGAGCAGTACTTC	CSVKPGLAYEQYF	few	TRBD2	TRBV29-1	TRBJ2-7
TGTGCCAACAGCCCGCGGAGGGGTACGCAGTATTTT	CANSPRRGTQYF	few	.	TRBV27	TRBJ2-3
TGTGCTAGTGGTTTGGTCTACGAGCAGTACTTC	CASGLVYEQYF	medium-sized	.	TRBV12-5	TRBJ2-7
TGTGCCAGCAGCTTAGTTGGGAGCTCCTACAATGAGCAGTTCTTC	CASSLVGSSYNEQFF	many	.	TRBV7-2	TRBJ2-1
TGTGCCAGCAGCCAAGACCCCAGGGTGGGCAGTGAGCAGTTCTTC	CASSQDPRVGSEQFF	many	.	TRBV3-1	TRBJ2-1
TGCGCCAGCAGCCAAGTTATGGTCGGGCAAGGAGATACGCAGTATTTT	CASSQVMVGQGDTQYF	.	.	TRBV4-1	TRBJ2-3
TGTGCCAGCAGCCCTAGTCCCCTTGACTACGAGCAGTACTTC	CASSPSPLDYEQYF	many	.	TRBV11-2	TRBJ2-7
TGTGCCATCAGTGAGTCGGGGAGGAGAGATCAGCCCCAGCATTTT	CAISESGRRDQPQHF	many	.	TRBV10-3	TRBJ1-5